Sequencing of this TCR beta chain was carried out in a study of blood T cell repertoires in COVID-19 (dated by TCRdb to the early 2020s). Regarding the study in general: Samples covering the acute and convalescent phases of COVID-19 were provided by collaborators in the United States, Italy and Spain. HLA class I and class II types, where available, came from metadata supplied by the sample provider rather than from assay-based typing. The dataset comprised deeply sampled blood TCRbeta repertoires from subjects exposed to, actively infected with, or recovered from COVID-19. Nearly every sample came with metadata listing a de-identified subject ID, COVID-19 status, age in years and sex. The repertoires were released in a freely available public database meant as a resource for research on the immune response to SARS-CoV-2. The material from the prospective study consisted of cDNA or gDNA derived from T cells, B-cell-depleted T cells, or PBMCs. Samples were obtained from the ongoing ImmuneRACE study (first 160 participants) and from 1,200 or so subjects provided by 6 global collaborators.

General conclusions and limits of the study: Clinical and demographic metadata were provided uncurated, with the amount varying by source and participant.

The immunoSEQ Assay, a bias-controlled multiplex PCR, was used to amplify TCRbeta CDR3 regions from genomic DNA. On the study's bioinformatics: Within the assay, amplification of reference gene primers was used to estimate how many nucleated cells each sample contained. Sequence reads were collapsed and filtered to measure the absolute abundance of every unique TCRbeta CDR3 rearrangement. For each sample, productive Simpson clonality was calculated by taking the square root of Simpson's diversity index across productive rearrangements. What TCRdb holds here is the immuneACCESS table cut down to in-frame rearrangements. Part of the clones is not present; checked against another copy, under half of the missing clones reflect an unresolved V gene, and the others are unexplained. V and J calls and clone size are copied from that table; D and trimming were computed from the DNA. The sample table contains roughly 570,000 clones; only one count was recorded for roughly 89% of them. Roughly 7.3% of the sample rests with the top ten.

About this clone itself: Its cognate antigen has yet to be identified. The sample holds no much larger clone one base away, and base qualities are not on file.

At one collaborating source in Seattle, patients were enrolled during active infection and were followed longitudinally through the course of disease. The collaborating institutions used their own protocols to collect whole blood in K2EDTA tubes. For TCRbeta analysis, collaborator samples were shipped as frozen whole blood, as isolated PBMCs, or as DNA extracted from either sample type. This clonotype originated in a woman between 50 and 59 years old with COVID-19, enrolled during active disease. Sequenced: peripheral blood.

The sequenced DNA is TGTGCCAGCAGGCGAAGCGGGGGGGGCTACAATGAGCAGTTCTTC. Translation gives CASRRSGGGYNEQFF. Recombination connected TRBV27 to TRBJ2-1, and 10 junction bases match TRBD2. Including cysteine and phenylalanine, the CDR3 has 15 amino acids. Of the read, only the CDR3 DNA is kept; its 45 bases are in frame from base 1. For this chain, trimming is 6 bases at the V end and 3 bases at the J end, and the number of junction bases without a gene match is 5. From a lookup of the germline V gene (reference sequence), CDR1 and CDR2 are MNHEY and SMNVEV.